One TCR beta chain is described in this entry. Germline V gene lookup returns CDR1 SGDLS and CDR2 YYNGEE. There are 18 residues in the CDR3. V was pared by 0 bases and J by 2 bases, with 17 bases between. The data belong to a study of blood T cell repertoires in COVID-19. Study overall: Samples of COVID-19 (acute and convalescent) were obtained from the United States, Italy and Spain. T cells, B-cell-depleted T cells, or PBMCs provided the cDNA or gDNA that served as material.

Under the authors' procedure: Nucleated cell counts were estimated from reference gene primer amplification. Here immunoSEQ multiplex PCR was the method, and the copy in TCRdb shows in-frame clones only, minus some. V and J calls and clone size are as listed in that table; D and trimming were resolved from the DNA. The repertoire holds some 66,000 clones, with 86% as singletons. The sequencing sample was made of peripheral blood. This chain connects TRBV9 to TRBJ2-2, with D perhaps TRBD2 (7 bases). The source is a man aged 45-65 years with active COVID-19. The CDR3 protein is CASSVVVERDTNTGELFF. The CDR3 DNA reads TGTGCCAGCAGCGTAGTAGTGGAGCGGGACACCAACACCGGGGAGCTGTTTTTT.